This T cell receptor beta chain was profiled in a study of blood T cell repertoires in COVID-19. In the authors' workflow: Counts of nucleated cells, estimated from reference gene primer amplification, were obtained. Only in-frame clones appear in the TCRdb table, and some are missing; sequencing was by immunoSEQ multiplex PCR. V, J and clone size derive from that table, while D and trimming were established from the DNA sequence. The sample holds 30,000 to 35,000 clones; 82% are singletons and the top ten take approximately 40%. The CDR3 sequence is 15 residues long. Per germline, CDR1 SEHNR and CDR2 FQNEAQ (reference sequence). After removal of 3 bases from V and 6 bases from J, the junction contained 9 bases not matched to a gene.

Input material: peripheral blood. The TCR comes from a man aged 80 or over with active or convalescent COVID-19. This sequence joins TRBV7-9 and TRBJ2-3; 7 nucleotides agree with TRBD2. CDR3 amino acids: CASSFLAAMGDTQYF. CDR3 coding DNA: TGTGCCAGCAGCTTTCTAGCGGCCATGGGGGATACGCAGTATTTT.